This TCR beta chain was captured in a study of blood T cell repertoires in COVID-19. The repertoire was sequenced with immunoSEQ multiplex PCR; TCRdb's copy has only in-frame clones and lacks some. The sample lists fewer than 150,000 clones, approximately 84% occurring once. CDR1 SGHRS and CDR2 YFSETQ come from the germline V gene. The length of the CDR3 is 13 residues. The V gene end was trimmed by 7 bases and the J gene end by 5 bases; junction bases not matched to a gene: 6. The rearrangement uses TRBV5-1 and TRBJ2-1; 7 bases fit TRBD1. The TCR comes from a human donor in a cohort sampled during active COVID-19. Material for sequencing was peripheral blood. The CDR3 DNA is TGCGCCAGCCAGACAGGGCAACACAATGAGCAGTTCTTC. It translates to CASQTGQHNEQFF.